Listed below are T cell receptor beta chains from one sample, sequenced in a study of blood T cells in healthy people across ages. TCRdb reanalysed the 5' RACE reads using MiXCR and keeps one entry per CDR3 protein. There are roughly 700,000 distinct CDR3 sequences in the sample; 49% occur only once, and around 32% lies in the top ten. The sequenced sample was blood. Receptors originate from an older woman in good health. The CDR3 runs from the conserved cysteine through the conserved F or W. The D gene is left open where the match is weak. Clone sizes are given selectively: once, few, many, or a class where the clone is expanded.

abundance: NA; v_gene: TRBV20-1; j_gene: TRBJ1-6; d_gene: TRBD1; CDR3aa: CSARPPGTVNSPLHF; CDR3nt: TGCAGTGCTAGACCCCCTGGGACAGTTAATTCACCCCTCCACTTT
abundance: NA; v_gene: TRBV28; j_gene: TRBJ1-2; d_gene: TRBD1; CDR3aa: CASRDRGTYGYTF; CDR3nt: TGTGCCAGCCGGGACAGAGGGACCTATGGCTACACCTTC
abundance: NA; v_gene: TRBV6-6; j_gene: TRBJ2-1; d_gene: NA; CDR3aa: CASSYRRGLDEQFF; CDR3nt: TGTGCCAGCAGTTACCGGAGGGGGCTAGATGAGCAGTTCTTC
abundance: few; v_gene: TRBV12-3/TRBV12-4; j_gene: TRBJ1-4; d_gene: TRBD1; CDR3aa: CASSLRQGAGEKLFF; CDR3nt: TGTGCCAGCAGTTTGCGACAGGGGGCCGGTGAAAAACTGTTTTTT
abundance: few; v_gene: TRBV3-1; j_gene: TRBJ2-5; d_gene: NA; CDR3aa: CASSQVAGGGIQYF; CDR3nt: TGTGCCAGCAGCCAAGTCGCTGGAGGGGGTATTCAGTACTTC
abundance: NA; v_gene: TRBV25-1; j_gene: TRBJ2-7; d_gene: TRBD2; CDR3aa: CASSDLTSGQINEQYF; CDR3nt: TGTGCCAGCAGTGACCTAACTAGCGGGCAAATAAACGAGCAGTACTTC
abundance: NA; v_gene: TRBV5-1; j_gene: TRBJ2-2; d_gene: NA; CDR3aa: CASSLDHYTGELFF; CDR3nt: TGCGCCAGCAGCTTGGACCACTACACCGGGGAGCTGTTTTTT
abundance: NA; v_gene: TRBV20-1; j_gene: TRBJ2-5; d_gene: NA; CDR3aa: CSASSGHAREQYF; CDR3nt: TGCAGTGCTAGTAGCGGCCATGCACGGGAGCAGTACTTC
abundance: few; v_gene: TRBV5-1; j_gene: TRBJ2-1; d_gene: NA; CDR3aa: CASSPMGGSYNEQFF; CDR3nt: TGCGCCAGCTCTCCAATGGGGGGCTCCTACAATGAGCAGTTCTTC
abundance: once; v_gene: TRBV2; j_gene: TRBJ2-5; d_gene: TRBD2; CDR3aa: CASSQERGSQETQYF; CDR3nt: TGTGCCAGCAGTCAAGAGCGGGGAAGTCAAGAGACCCAGTACTTC
abundance: NA; v_gene: TRBV2; j_gene: TRBJ1-2; d_gene: NA; CDR3aa: CASRVQENYGYTF; CDR3nt: TGTGCCAGCAGAGTACAGGAGAACTATGGCTACACCTTC
abundance: NA; v_gene: TRBV7-3; j_gene: TRBJ2-1; d_gene: TRBD2; CDR3aa: CASSKSSGSSEQFF; CDR3nt: TGTGCCAGCAGCAAAAGTAGCGGGAGCAGTGAGCAGTTCTTC
abundance: NA; v_gene: TRBV5-1; j_gene: TRBJ1-2; d_gene: NA; CDR3aa: CASSLESLHGYTF; CDR3nt: TGCGCCAGCAGCTTGGAATCTCTCCATGGCTACACCTTC
abundance: few; v_gene: TRBV5-5; j_gene: TRBJ2-7; d_gene: NA; CDR3aa: CASSISGKHSYEQYF; CDR3nt: TGTGCCAGCAGCATTAGCGGCAAGCACTCCTACGAGCAGTACTTC
abundance: once; v_gene: TRBV20-1; j_gene: TRBJ2-5; d_gene: TRBD2; CDR3aa: CSASRLAEKLQETQYF; CDR3nt: TGCAGTGCTAGCAGGCTAGCGGAGAAGCTTCAAGAGACCCAGTACTTC
abundance: NA; v_gene: TRBV2; j_gene: TRBJ1-4; d_gene: TRBD1; CDR3aa: CASSVGTGATNEKLFF; CDR3nt: TGTGCCAGCAGTGTGGGGACAGGGGCAACTAATGAAAAACTGTTTTTT
abundance: NA; v_gene: TRBV4-2; j_gene: TRBJ2-7; d_gene: NA; CDR3aa: CASSQGIARERDEQYF; CDR3nt: TGTGCCAGCAGCCAAGGGATTGCGAGGGAGAGAGACGAGCAGTACTTC
abundance: few; v_gene: TRBV5-1; j_gene: TRBJ2-1; d_gene: NA; CDR3aa: CASSLVGSTRNNEQFF; CDR3nt: TGCGCCAGCAGCTTGGTTGGTAGCACAAGAAACAATGAGCAGTTCTTC